Each of the 20 T cell receptor beta chains below was sequenced from the same sample in a study of cytomegalovirus exposure and HLA in healthy donors. Both 60 Vbeta primers and 13 Jbeta primers went into the PCR. The table came from immunoSEQ multiplex PCR; TCRdb's copy has only in-frame clones and leaves some out. In the table there are around 95,000 clones, around 74% of which are singletons. The specimen sequenced was PBMCs. The receptors come from a man younger than 45 in good health and CMV-seropositive.

On this clone: The sample holds other DNA sequences that translate to the same CDR3. The rearrangement links TRBV6-6 to TRBJ1-4, with 9 bases lining up with TRBD1. The CDR3 length is 13 residues. Unmatched junction bases numbered 4, after V lost 6 bases and J lost 8 bases. The germline V gene encodes CDR1 MNHNY and CDR2 SVGAGI (reference sequence). CDR3 in DNA: TGTGCCAGCAGCTACGGGACAGGGGAAAAACTGTTTTTT. This codes for CASSYGTGEKLFF.

The rearrangement joins TRBV6-4 to TRBJ2-3; TRBD2 matches 9 bases. V was pared by 5 bases and J by 5 bases, with 8 bases of the junction left unmatched. CDR3 size: 15 residues. CDR1 MRHNA and CDR2 SNTAGT come from the germline V gene. Here the CDR3 DNA reads TGTGCCAGCAGTACGGTAGCGGGGGCCGGAGATACGCAGTATTTT. This codes for CASSTVAGAGDTQYF.

J is TRBJ2-1 and V is TRBV5-1; the match to TRBD2 covers 9 bases. The CDR3 runs to 17 residues. The germline V gene has CDR1 SGHRS and CDR2 YFSETQ. The ends lost 0 bases at V and 5 bases at J; junction bases unmatched: 9. The CDR3 nucleotides are TGCGCCAGCAGCTTGGCGAGGACTAGCGCCCTAGACAATGAGCAGTTCTTC. Its translation: CASSLARTSALDNEQFF.

The genes are TRBV7-9 and TRBJ2-3, with D perhaps TRBD1 (6 bases). The germline V gene has CDR1 SEHNR and CDR2 FQNEAQ (reference sequence). V was trimmed by 8 bases and J by 2 bases, leaving 11 bases between them. The CDR3 runs 13 residues. This chain's CDR3 is CASDQGTTDTQYF. The CDR3 bases are TGTGCCAGCGATCAGGGGACCACAGATACGCAGTATTTT.

The gene calls are TRBV9 and TRBJ2-3; TRBD2 might be the D (5 bases). The germline CDR1 and CDR2 sequences are SGDLS and YYNGEE. The ends were cut back, 5 bases at V and 5 bases at J, with 15 bases in the middle. This CDR3 contains 14 residues. The CDR3 coding sequence is TGTGCCAGCAGTCGTTCGCTAGCAGAAGATACGCAGTATTTT. Translation: CASSRSLAEDTQYF.

This chain uses TRBV4-2 with TRBJ2-7; 11 bases fit TRBD2. From germline, CDR1 is LGHNA and CDR2 YNFKEQ. This CDR3 has 15 residues. J gave up 3 bases and V 3 bases, and 4 bases lay outside the gene matches. CDR3 sequence: CASSQGTSGYYEQYF. DNA for the CDR3: TGTGCCAGCAGCCAGGGGACTAGCGGCTACTACGAGCAGTACTTC.

This rearrangement joins TRBV4-2 to TRBJ1-2; a weak D match, TRBD1 (5 bases). V was trimmed by 1 base and J by 2 bases, leaving 11 bases between them. CDR1 LGHNA and CDR2 YNFKEQ come from the germline V gene. CDR3 size: 15 residues. CDR3 protein: CASSQVTGLNYGYTF. The CDR3 nucleotides are TGTGCCAGCAGCCAAGTTACAGGCCTGAACTATGGCTACACCTTC.

The chain joins TRBV19 to TRBJ2-5; 11 bases are shared with TRBD2. From germline, CDR1 is LNHDA and CDR2 SQIVND (reference sequence). This CDR3 region has 17 residues. V gave up 4 bases and J gave up 4 bases; unmatched junction bases: 11. The DNA for the CDR3 is TGTGCCAGTAGTAGGCCGTCGACTAGCGGGGAACTAGAGACCCAGTACTTC. Protein sequence: CASSRPSTSGELETQYF.

This chain uses TRBV28 with TRBJ2-2, with TRBD2 matching 7 bases. The length of the CDR3 is 17 residues. Germline CDR1 MDHEN, CDR2 SYDVKM. Trimming took 6 bases from V and 0 from J; bases not matched to a gene: 10. The CDR3 loop reads CASSKTWTRSNTGELFF. CDR3 coding DNA: TGTGCCAGCAGCAAAACCTGGACTAGGTCGAACACCGGGGAGCTGTTTTTT.

The chain is built from TRBV9 and TRBJ2-5; the D gene is possibly TRBD1 (8 bases). V was pared by 2 bases and J by 4 bases, with 15 bases between. Germline V gene data show CDR1 as SGDLS and CDR2 as YYNGEE. The CDR3 contains 15 residues. CDR3 sequence: CASSVLQGEGETQYF. Written as DNA, the CDR3 is TGTGCCAGCAGCGTCCTACAGGGGGAGGGAGAGACCCAGTACTTC.

This chain connects TRBV9 to TRBJ1-3, with D perhaps TRBD1 (6 bases). V lost 4 bases and J lost 2, with 16 bases in between. CDR3 size: 16 residues. Germline CDR1 and CDR2: SGDLS and YYNGEE. CDR3 sequence: CASSLSGGGAGNTIYF. The DNA for the CDR3 is TGTGCCAGCAGCCTAAGCGGAGGGGGGGCTGGAAACACCATATATTTT.

V and J are TRBV30 and TRBJ2-5, with 8 bases aligning to TRBD2. The CDR3 loop spans 16 amino acids. CDR1 GTSNPN and CDR2 SVGIG come from the germline V gene (reference sequence). The V segment lost 1 base and the J segment 2 bases; nucleotides outside the gene matches: 9. The CDR3 DNA reads TGTGCCTGGAGTGCGGGGAAAGGCGGGGGGCAAGAGACCCAGTACTTC. Protein sequence: CAWSAGKGGGQETQYF.

The rearrangement links TRBV5-6 to TRBJ1-1; unclear D gene. This CDR3 spans 13 amino acids. Germline CDR1 is SGHDT and CDR2 is YYEEEE. Between the trimmed V and J ends, which lost 4 bases and 1 base, there was a span of 8 bases. DNA for the CDR3: TGTGCCAGCAGCCTGCGTCCGAACACTGAAGCTTTCTTT. Encoded protein: CASSLRPNTEAFF.

V usage is TRBV7-3 and J usage is TRBJ2-3, with TRBD2 as a possible D gene (6 bases). Per germline, CDR1 SGHTA and CDR2 FQGTGA. Trimming shortened V by 4 bases and J by 5 bases, and 19 bases separated the two germline ends. The CDR3 has 16 amino acids. The chain's CDR3 is CASSSPRLGEEDTQYF. CDR3 nucleotide sequence: TGTGCCAGCAGCTCCCCAAGACTAGGAGAAGAAGATACGCAGTATTTT.

This clone appeared once. The chain employs TRBV7-9 and TRBJ2-3, with a tentative D call TRBD2 (5 bases). The CDR3 loop spans 13 amino acids. The germline gives CDR1 SEHNR, CDR2 FQNEAQ (reference sequence). V shed 0 bases and J shed 4 bases, with 5 bases lying between them. In DNA, the CDR3 is TGTGCCAGCAGCTTAGCTAGCGCAGATACGCAGTATTTT. As protein: CASSLASADTQYF.

CDR3 loop: CASSITQGASYGYTF. The CDR3 DNA follows: TGTGCCAGTAGTATAACACAGGGGGCGAGCTATGGCTACACCTTC. The rearrangement joins TRBV19 to TRBJ1-2, with 9 bases fitting TRBD1. Trimming at V came to 2 bases and at J to 4 bases, leaving 5 bases not matched to a gene. This CDR3 is built from 15 residues. Germline CDR1 reads LNHDA; CDR2 reads SQIVND (reference sequence).

The V and J genes are TRBV6-6 and TRBJ1-1; 7 bases fit TRBD1. Unmatched junction bases numbered 4, after V lost 5 bases and J lost 1 base. In germline, CDR1 is MNHNY, CDR2 SVGAGI (reference sequence). The CDR3 spans 14 residues. This CDR3 reads CASSANRGNTEAFF. Written as DNA, the CDR3 is TGTGCCAGCAGTGCCAACAGGGGGAACACTGAAGCTTTCTTT.

The chain recombines TRBV7-8 with TRBJ2-3; 7 bases line up with TRBD1. The CDR3 length is 15 residues. Germline V CDR1 and CDR2: SGHVS, FQNEAQ. J lost 5 bases, V lost 6 bases, and 11 bases had no gene match. DNA of the CDR3: TGTGCCAGCAGTATGGACAGGATCAGAGGAGATACGCAGTATTTT. It is translated as CASSMDRIRGDTQYF.

The chain couples TRBV4-2 to TRBJ1-1, with 8 bases that match TRBD1. The CDR3 loop spans 18 amino acids. Germline trimming cut 0 bases from V and 4 bases from J; bases unmatched to any gene: 13. Germline assignment: CDR1 LGHNA and CDR2 YNFKEQ. The CDR3 protein is CASSQESGSGGLSTEAFF. DNA for the CDR3: TGTGCCAGCAGCCAAGAGAGTGGGTCAGGGGGCCTGAGCACTGAAGCTTTCTTT.

V is TRBV12-5 and J is TRBJ2-2; D perhaps matches TRBD2 (6 bases). Trimming took 1 base from V and 4 from J, leaving 13 bases between them. The CDR3 loop spans 16 amino acids. CDR1 and CDR2 (germline): LGHNT, FRNRAP. CDR3 loop: CASGLGSGRLTGELFF. DNA of the CDR3: TGTGCTAGTGGTTTGGGTAGCGGCAGGCTCACCGGGGAGCTGTTTTTT.